The 30 T cell receptor beta chains below all came from one sample that was sequenced in a study of beta chain features in type 1 diabetes. General study points: TCRB CDR3s were moderately but significantly shorter in Type 1 diabetes patients in all four CD4+ subsets.

Reverse transcribing all isolated RNA meant expressed TCRB transcripts were sequenced. Clones were sequenced by immunoSEQ multiplex PCR, and TCRdb holds only the in-frame ones, with some missing. Of around 250,000 clones in the sample, around 25% were seen once. For these TCRs, the target antigens are not known. Sequencing input: naive CD4+ T cells from blood. All receptors come from a woman younger than 45 with type 1 diabetes.

V and J are TRBV9 and TRBJ2-5; 11 nucleotides align to TRBD2. The CDR3 covers 15 residues. CDR1 is SGDLS, CDR2 YYNGEE, per germline. V gave up 3 bases and J gave up 5 bases; unmatched junction bases: 6. CDR3 residues: CASSGSGRAWETQYF. CDR3 nucleotide sequence: TGTGCCAGCAGCGGTAGCGGGAGGGCCTGGGAGACCCAGTACTTC.

This clone was recorded a few times. This rearrangement joins TRBV7-9 to TRBJ1-2, with 8 bases identical to TRBD1. Trimming cost V 3 bases and J 8 bases; bases outside gene matches: 5. Looked up from germline, CDR1 is SEHNR and CDR2 is FQNEAQ (reference sequence). This CDR3 region has 13 residues. This CDR3 reads CASSFDRGWGYTF. In DNA form, the CDR3 reads TGTGCCAGCAGCTTCGACAGGGGCTGGGGCTACACCTTC.

The chain couples TRBV6-5 to TRBJ1-2; D perhaps matches TRBD1 (6 bases). Trimming cost V 6 bases and J 2 bases, with 7 bases left between them. The CDR3 sequence is 12 residues long. CDR1 is MNHEY and CDR2 is SVGAGI in the germline V gene. CDR3 protein: CASSDRNYGYTF. The CDR3 DNA reads TGTGCCAGCAGCGACAGGAACTATGGCTACACCTTC.

This clone was detected only a few times. The chain combines TRBV7-3 with TRBJ1-5; D is undetermined. V lost 2 bases, J lost 4 bases, and 6 bases lay in between. Germline CDR1 is SGHTA and CDR2 is FQGTGA. This CDR3 contains 13 residues. In DNA form, the CDR3 reads TGTGCCAGCAGCTTATCGGGGAATCAGCCCCAGCATTTT. Its protein product is CASSLSGNQPQHF.

V gene TRBV5-4 combines with J gene TRBJ2-1, with D maybe TRBD2 (5 bases). The CDR3 is 16 residues long. Between the trimmed V and J ends, which lost 2 bases and 5 bases, there was a span of 17 bases. Per the germline V gene, CDR1 is SGHNT and CDR2 is YYREEE (reference sequence). The CDR3 reads CASSLKRNTEDNEQFF. The CDR3 coding sequence is TGTGCCAGCAGCTTAAAGCGGAACACAGAAGACAATGAGCAGTTCTTC.

The gene calls are TRBV29-1 and TRBJ1-1; TRBD1 is a possible D gene (6 bases). The CDR3 is 13 amino acids. CDR1 is SQVTM and CDR2 is ANQGSEA in the germline V gene. V lost 5 bases, J lost 3 bases, and 13 bases lay in between. The CDR3, as DNA: TGCAGCGTTTCTACAGGGTCGTACACTGAAGCTTTCTTT. This gives the protein CSVSTGSYTEAFF.

This clone was found a few times. The chain uses TRBV6-5 and TRBJ1-1, with D perhaps matching TRBD1 (6 bases). With 11 bases removed from V and 5 bases from J, the gap between germline ends came to 18 bases. This CDR3 has 13 amino acids. Germline V lookup: CDR1 MNHEY, CDR2 SVGAGI. The CDR3 is CAVRQASGTEAFF. For the CDR3, the DNA is TGTGCCGTCAGACAGGCCTCAGGGACTGAAGCTTTCTTT.

This clone was observed a handful of times. The chain combines TRBV2 with TRBJ2-1; 16 bases map to TRBD2. The germline V gene encodes CDR1 SNHLY and CDR2 FYNNEI. The V segment lost 6 bases and the J segment 2 bases; nucleotides outside the gene matches: 1. The CDR3 contains 16 residues. CDR3 sequence: CASRGTSGRAYNEQFF. In DNA, the CDR3 is TGTGCCAGCAGGGGGACTAGCGGGAGGGCCTACAATGAGCAGTTCTTC. The full variable domain, completed using reference TRBV2 and TRBJ2-1, is EPEVTQTPSHQVTQMGQEVILRCVPISNHLYFYWYRQILGQKVEFLVSFYNNEISEKSEIFDDQFSVERPDGSNFTLKIRSTKLEDSAMYFCASRGTSGRAYNEQFFGPGTRLTVL.

Notes on this clone: Other DNA sequences in this specimen translate into the identical CDR3. The chain links TRBV9 to TRBJ2-1, with TRBD2 identical over 12 bases. With 4 bases clipped from V and 6 bases from J, the junction kept 5 bases outside the gene matches. From germline, CDR1 is SGDLS and CDR2 YYNGEE. The CDR3 totals 15 residues. The CDR3 DNA reads as TGTGCCAGCAGCTTACTAGCGGGAGGACCCAATGAGCAGTTCTTC. The encoded protein is CASSLLAGGPNEQFF.

This clone was counted between two and nine times. This chain links TRBV18 with TRBJ1-2; 7 nucleotides agree with TRBD1. V dropped 2 bases and J dropped 0; count of bases not matched to a gene: 3. CDR3 size: 15 residues. The V gene's germline CDR1 is KGHSH and CDR2 LQKENI. Written as DNA, the CDR3 is TGTGCCAGCTCACCAATGACAGGGACTAACTATGGCTACACCTTC. Its translation is CASSPMTGTNYGYTF.

The sample holds a few counts of this clone. This sequence joins TRBV19 and TRBJ2-6; perhaps TRBD2 as D (6 bases). The CDR3 has 16 residues. Trimming removed 6 bases at V and 2 bases at J, with 14 bases between. Germline V gene data show CDR1 as LNHDA and CDR2 as SQIVND (reference sequence). The CDR3 nucleotides read TGTGCCAGTAGGTATGGCGGGGCGCCTGGGGCCAACGTCCTGACTTTC. This translates into CASRYGGAPGANVLTF.

V and J are TRBV10-3 and TRBJ2-5, with TRBD1 matching over 7 bases. CDR3 size: 11 residues. Trimming removed 6 bases from V and 5 bases from J; junction bases left unmatched: 0. Germline-derived CDR1 and CDR2 are ENHRY and SYGVKD. The CDR3 bases are TGTGCCATCAGCAGGGGGGAGACCCAGTACTTC. Translating it yields CAISRGETQYF.

This chain links TRBV5-4 with TRBJ2-7, with D possibly matching TRBD2 (6 bases). The CDR3 totals 14 residues. Germline values: CDR1 SGHNT, CDR2 YYREEE (reference sequence). V shed 2 bases and J shed 2 bases, with 11 bases lying between them. CDR3 sequence: CASSLASVPYEQYF. The DNA of the CDR3 is TGTGCCAGCAGCTTAGCTAGCGTACCCTACGAGCAGTACTTC.

V usage is TRBV5-4 and J usage is TRBJ2-7, with TRBD1 matching over 9 bases. The length of the CDR3 is 17 residues. V lost 4 bases, J lost 3 bases, and 14 bases stayed unmatched. Germline-derived CDR1 and CDR2 are SGHNT and YYREEE (reference sequence). The CDR3 loop is CASSPTQGTGIGYEQYF. In DNA, the CDR3 is TGTGCCAGCAGCCCAACCCAAGGGACAGGGATAGGCTACGAGCAGTACTTC.

The J gene is TRBJ1-2, the V gene TRBV9; D is perhaps TRBD1 (6 bases). CDR1 SGDLS and CDR2 YYNGEE come from the germline V gene. The CDR3 spans 17 residues. V was shortened by 1 base and J by 3 bases, with 19 bases between the two germline ends. The CDR3 DNA follows: TGTGCCAGCAGCGTACGCCCCTCGAATGGGGGCTACTATGGCTACACCTTC. Amino acids: CASSVRPSNGGYYGYTF.

The chain links TRBV9 to TRBJ2-1, with 13 bases fitting TRBD2. The CDR3 is made up of 16 amino acids. J lost 7 bases, V lost 0 bases, and 4 bases had no gene match. Germline V CDR1 and CDR2: SGDLS, YYNGEE. CDR3 nucleotide sequence: TGTGCCAGCAGCGTAGAGGGACTAGCGGGATATAATGAGCAGTTCTTC. Translation: CASSVEGLAGYNEQFF.

The chain links TRBV5-6 to TRBJ1-2, with D unresolved. Germline V lookup: CDR1 SGHDT, CDR2 YYEEEE. Trimming pared 0 bases from V and 8 bases from J, leaving 11 bases between. The CDR3 consists of 13 residues. Here the CDR3 reads CASSLDRIDGYTF. The CDR3 nucleotides are TGTGCCAGCAGCTTGGACAGAATTGACGGCTACACCTTC.

This clone was observed once. The rearrangement links TRBV5-1 to TRBJ1-2; TRBD1 matches 9 bases. Per the germline V gene, CDR1 is SGHRS and CDR2 is YFSETQ. The CDR3 sequence is 14 residues long. After removal of 4 bases from V and 2 bases from J, the junction contained 3 bases not matched to a gene. CDR3 in DNA: TGCGCCAGCAGCGGGACAGGGCGAAACTATGGCTACACCTTC. Translation: CASSGTGRNYGYTF.

This clone has only a few counts. The chain joins TRBV29-1 to TRBJ2-4, with TRBD2 matching over 7 bases. The CDR3 length is 12 residues. J gave up 4 bases and V 6 bases, and 3 bases lay outside the gene matches. Germline-derived CDR1 and CDR2 are SQVTM and ANQGSEA. The CDR3 DNA reads TGCAGCGTCCACGGGGGGAAAAACATTCAGTACTTC. It codes for CSVHGGKNIQYF.

The chain carries TRBV6-5 and TRBJ2-3; tentative D call: TRBD2 (6 bases). The CDR3 contains 14 residues. CDR1 and CDR2 (germline): MNHEY, SVGAGI. The ends were cut back, 0 bases at V and 6 bases at J, with 10 bases in the middle. CDR3 sequence reads: CASSYSLAHDTQYF. Written as DNA, the CDR3 is TGTGCCAGCAGTTACTCACTAGCTCACGATACGCAGTATTTT.

The gene calls are TRBV29-1 and TRBJ2-5; 7 bases fit TRBD2. The CDR3 totals 13 residues. The ends lost 5 bases at V and 1 base at J; junction bases unmatched: 4. Germline V CDR1 and CDR2: SQVTM, ANQGSEA. Here the CDR3 reads CSVRDYPQETQYF. The CDR3 DNA reads TGCAGCGTTAGGGACTACCCCCAAGAGACCCAGTACTTC.

This clone was counted between two and nine times. The gene calls are TRBV5-4 and TRBJ1-1, with D possibly being TRBD1 (6 bases). V lost 4 bases and J lost 0, with 13 bases in between. The CDR3 totals 15 residues. CDR1 and CDR2 from the germline V gene are SGHNT and YYREEE (reference sequence). In nucleotides, the CDR3 is TGTGCCAGCAGCAGGTCAACAGGGATGAACACTGAAGCTTTCTTT. It specifies CASSRSTGMNTEAFF.

The chain has TRBV25-1 and TRBJ2-3; a possible D gene is TRBD2 (6 bases). Germline assignment: CDR1 MGHDK and CDR2 SYGVNS. The CDR3 loop spans 16 amino acids. Trimming left V 1 base short and J 2 bases short, with 13 bases between. Here the CDR3 DNA reads TGTGCCAGCAGTGAATCACGGGACTCCTACACAGATACGCAGTATTTT. Its protein product is CASSESRDSYTDTQYF.

The chain joins TRBV5-1 to TRBJ2-7, with 15 bases lining up with TRBD2. This CDR3 contains 20 residues. The germline V gene has CDR1 SGHRS and CDR2 YFSETQ. Unmatched junction bases numbered 20, after V lost 5 bases and J lost 5 bases. CDR3 residues: CASSSTSGTSGRTRVNEQYF. Here the CDR3 DNA reads TGCGCCAGCAGTTCTACTTCCGGGACTAGCGGGAGGACGAGGGTAAACGAGCAGTACTTC.

The rearrangement joins TRBV23-1 to TRBJ2-6; 8 nucleotides line up with TRBD1. TRBV23-1 belongs to the ORF category, with a function that is uncertain. V gave up 1 base and J gave up 1 base; unmatched junction bases: 24. The CDR3 length is 24 residues. DNA for the CDR3: TGCGCCAGCAGTCAATACAGAGCGCAGGGACAGGTGTTCCTGCGCCTATCTGGGGCCAACGTCCTGACTTTC. It translates to CASSQYRAQGQVFLRLSGANVLTF.

The rearrangement uses TRBV5-1 and TRBJ2-1; 9 positions match TRBD1. CDR1 and CDR2 (germline): SGHRS, YFSETQ. CDR3 length: 16 residues. V was clipped by 4 bases and J by 4 bases; unmatched bases: 9. CDR3 amino acids: CASSAAGGQGYNEQFF. The CDR3 nucleotides are TGCGCCAGCAGCGCGGCAGGGGGACAGGGATACAATGAGCAGTTCTTC.

The rearrangement joins TRBV19 to TRBJ1-5; tentative D call: TRBD1 (5 bases). Germline assignment: CDR1 LNHDA and CDR2 SQIVND (reference sequence). Trimming removed 3 bases at V and 3 bases at J, with 9 bases between. The CDR3 length is 14 residues. In nucleotides, the CDR3 is TGTGCCAGTAGTATCTGGGGCCTCAATCAGCCCCAGCATTTT. This gives the protein CASSIWGLNQPQHF.

The V and J genes are TRBV27 and TRBJ2-3; 8 bases are a match to TRBD2. CDR1 is MNHEY and CDR2 is SMNVEV in the germline V gene (reference sequence). The CDR3 length is 13 residues. The J segment lost 4 bases and the V segment lost 5 bases, leaving 2 bases of the junction unmatched. The CDR3 region is CASSTAGADTQYF. CDR3 nucleotide sequence: TGTGCCAGCAGTACAGCGGGAGCAGATACGCAGTATTTT.

The rearrangement joins TRBV15 to TRBJ2-1, with 14 bases that match TRBD2. Unmatched junction bases numbered 0, after V lost 3 bases and J lost 8 bases. Germline CDR1 reads LNHNV; CDR2 reads YYDKDF (reference sequence). CDR3 size: 14 residues. For the CDR3, the DNA is TGTGCCACCAGCAGGGGACTAGCGGGAGATGAGCAGTTCTTC. Translation: CATSRGLAGDEQFF.

This clone was seen only a few times. V and J are TRBV7-9 and TRBJ2-3; 10 nucleotides align to TRBD1. This CDR3 has 16 residues. Germline V gene data show CDR1 as SEHNR and CDR2 as FQNEAQ (reference sequence). The J segment lost 0 bases and the V segment lost 4 bases, leaving 4 bases of the junction unmatched. The CDR3 sequence is CASSSRQGASTDTQYF. DNA of the CDR3: TGTGCCAGCAGCTCAAGACAGGGGGCTAGCACAGATACGCAGTATTTT.